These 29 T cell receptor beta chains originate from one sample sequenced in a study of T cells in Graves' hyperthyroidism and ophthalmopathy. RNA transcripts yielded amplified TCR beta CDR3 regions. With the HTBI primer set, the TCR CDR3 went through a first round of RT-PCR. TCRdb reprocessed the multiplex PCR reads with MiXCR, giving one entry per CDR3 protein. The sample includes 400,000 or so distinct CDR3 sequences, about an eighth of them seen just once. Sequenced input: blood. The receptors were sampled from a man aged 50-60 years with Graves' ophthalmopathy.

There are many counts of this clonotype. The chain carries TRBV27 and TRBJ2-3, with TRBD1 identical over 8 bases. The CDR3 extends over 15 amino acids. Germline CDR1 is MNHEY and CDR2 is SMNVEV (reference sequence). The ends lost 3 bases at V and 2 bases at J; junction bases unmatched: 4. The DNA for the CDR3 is TGTGCCAGCAGTTTCGGGACAGGCGACACAGATACGCAGTATTTT. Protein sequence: CASSFGTGDTDTQYF.

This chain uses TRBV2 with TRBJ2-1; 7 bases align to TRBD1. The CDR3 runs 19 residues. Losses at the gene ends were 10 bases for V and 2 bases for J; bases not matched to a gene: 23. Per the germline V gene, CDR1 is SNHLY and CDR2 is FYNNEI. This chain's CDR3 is CATRPGTDFPRVAYNEQFF. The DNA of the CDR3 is TGTGCCACAAGACCGGGGACAGATTTTCCCAGGGTCGCCTACAATGAGCAGTTCTTC.

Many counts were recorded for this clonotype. CDR3 bases: TGTGCCAGCAGCCAAGGAACACGGGCTATTTTTCCCTACGAGCAGTACTTC. Translating gives CASSQGTRAIFPYEQYF. This chain links TRBV3-1 with TRBJ2-7, with D unresolved. The germline gives CDR1 LGHDT, CDR2 YNNKEL (reference sequence). The CDR3 is 17 residues long. The ends were cut back, 1 base at V and 2 bases at J, with 18 bases in the middle.

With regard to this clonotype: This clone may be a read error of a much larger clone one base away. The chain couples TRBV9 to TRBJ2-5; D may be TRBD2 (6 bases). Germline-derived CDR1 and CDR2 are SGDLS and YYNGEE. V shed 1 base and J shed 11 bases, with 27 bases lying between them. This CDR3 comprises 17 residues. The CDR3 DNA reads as TGTGCCAGCAGCGTACTTTCTCGGGCGGGACGGCGGGAATTTCAGTACTTC. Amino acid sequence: CASSVLSRAGRREFQYF.

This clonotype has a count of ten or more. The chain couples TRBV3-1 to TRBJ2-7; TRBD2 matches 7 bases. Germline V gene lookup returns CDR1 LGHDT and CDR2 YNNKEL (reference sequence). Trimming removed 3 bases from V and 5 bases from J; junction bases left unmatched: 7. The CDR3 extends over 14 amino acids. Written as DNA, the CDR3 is TGTGCCAGCAGCCATACTTCGGGAGGTAACGAGCAGTACTTC. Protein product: CASSHTSGGNEQYF.

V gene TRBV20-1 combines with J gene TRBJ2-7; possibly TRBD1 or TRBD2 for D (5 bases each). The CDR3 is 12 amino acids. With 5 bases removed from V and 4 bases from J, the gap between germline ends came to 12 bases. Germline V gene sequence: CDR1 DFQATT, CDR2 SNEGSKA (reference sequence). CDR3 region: CSAGDRVYEQYF. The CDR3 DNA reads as TGCAGTGCTGGGGACCGAGTTTACGAGCAGTACTTC.

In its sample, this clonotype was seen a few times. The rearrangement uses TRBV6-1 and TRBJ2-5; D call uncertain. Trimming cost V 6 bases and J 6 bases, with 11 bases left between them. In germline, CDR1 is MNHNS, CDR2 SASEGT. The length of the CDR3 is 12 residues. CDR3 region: CASSPTGQTQYF. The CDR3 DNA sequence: TGTGCCAGCAGCCCCACTGGCCAGACCCAGTACTTC.

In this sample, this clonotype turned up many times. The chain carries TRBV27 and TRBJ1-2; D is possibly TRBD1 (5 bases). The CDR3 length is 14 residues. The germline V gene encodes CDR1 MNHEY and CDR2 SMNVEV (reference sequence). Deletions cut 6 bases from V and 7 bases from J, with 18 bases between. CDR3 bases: TGTGCCAGCAGAGGACCGGGACGCCCTTTTGGCTACACCTTC. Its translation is CASRGPGRPFGYTF.

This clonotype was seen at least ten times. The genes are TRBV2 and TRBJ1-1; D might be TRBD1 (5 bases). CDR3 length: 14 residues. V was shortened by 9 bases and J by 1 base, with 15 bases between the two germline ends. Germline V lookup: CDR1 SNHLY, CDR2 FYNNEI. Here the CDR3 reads CASKTSTENTEAFF. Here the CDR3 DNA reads TGTGCCAGTAAGACATCGACAGAGAACACTGAAGCTTTCTTT.

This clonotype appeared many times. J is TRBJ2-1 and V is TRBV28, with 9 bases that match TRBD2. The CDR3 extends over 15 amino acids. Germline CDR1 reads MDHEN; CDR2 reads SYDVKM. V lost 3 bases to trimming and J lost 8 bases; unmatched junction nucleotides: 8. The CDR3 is CASSLGSGSLDEQFF. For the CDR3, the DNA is TGTGCCAGCAGTTTGGGTAGCGGGAGTCTTGATGAGCAGTTCTTC.

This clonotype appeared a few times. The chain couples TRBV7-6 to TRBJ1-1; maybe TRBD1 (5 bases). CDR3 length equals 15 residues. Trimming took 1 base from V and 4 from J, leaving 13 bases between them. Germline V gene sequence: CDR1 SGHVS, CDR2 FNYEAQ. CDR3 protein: CASSLVGVGGTEAFF. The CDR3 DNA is TGTGCCAGCAGCTTAGTTGGGGTCGGGGGCACTGAAGCTTTCTTT.

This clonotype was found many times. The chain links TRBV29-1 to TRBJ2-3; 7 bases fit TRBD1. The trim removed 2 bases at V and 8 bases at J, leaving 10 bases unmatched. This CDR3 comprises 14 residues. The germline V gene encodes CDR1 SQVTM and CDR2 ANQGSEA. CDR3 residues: CSVEPRQGIFTQYF. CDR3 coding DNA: TGCAGCGTTGAACCCCGACAGGGCATATTTACGCAGTATTTT.

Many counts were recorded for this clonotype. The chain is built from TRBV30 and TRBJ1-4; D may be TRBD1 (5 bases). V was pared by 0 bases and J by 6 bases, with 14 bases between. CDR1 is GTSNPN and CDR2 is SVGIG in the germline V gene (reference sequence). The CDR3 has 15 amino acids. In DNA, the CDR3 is TGTGCCTGGAGTGTAAGCGGGACTACGGATGAAAAACTGTTTTTT. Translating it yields CAWSVSGTTDEKLFF.

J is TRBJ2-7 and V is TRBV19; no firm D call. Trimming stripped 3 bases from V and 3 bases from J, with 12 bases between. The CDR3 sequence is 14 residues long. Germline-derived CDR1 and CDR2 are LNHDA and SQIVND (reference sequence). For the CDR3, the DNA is TGTGCCAGTAGTATTTTTTCGGCCGGCTACGAGCAGTACTTC. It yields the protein CASSIFSAGYEQYF.

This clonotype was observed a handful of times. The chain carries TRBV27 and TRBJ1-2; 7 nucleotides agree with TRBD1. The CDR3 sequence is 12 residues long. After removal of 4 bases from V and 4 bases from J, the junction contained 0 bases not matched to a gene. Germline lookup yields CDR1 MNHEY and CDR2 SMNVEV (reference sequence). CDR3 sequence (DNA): TGTGCCAGCAGTTACAGGGGCTATGGCTACACCTTC. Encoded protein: CASSYRGYGYTF.

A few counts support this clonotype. CDR3 coding DNA: TGCGCCAGCAGCCCGAGCCGGACAGAAACCTACAATGAGCAGTTCTTC. It encodes CASSPSRTETYNEQFF. The rearrangement joins TRBV4-1 to TRBJ2-1; a possible D gene is TRBD1 (6 bases). The CDR3 contains 16 residues. The V end lost 4 bases, the J end lost 2 bases, and 15 bases lay between the germline ends. Germline V gene data show CDR1 as MGHRA and CDR2 as YSYEKL.

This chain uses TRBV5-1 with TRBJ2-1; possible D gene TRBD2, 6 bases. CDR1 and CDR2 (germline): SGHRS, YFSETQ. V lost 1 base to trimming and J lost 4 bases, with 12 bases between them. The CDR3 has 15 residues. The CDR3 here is CASSLLEGGYNEQFF. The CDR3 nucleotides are TGCGCCAGCAGCTTGCTAGAGGGAGGATACAATGAGCAGTTCTTC.

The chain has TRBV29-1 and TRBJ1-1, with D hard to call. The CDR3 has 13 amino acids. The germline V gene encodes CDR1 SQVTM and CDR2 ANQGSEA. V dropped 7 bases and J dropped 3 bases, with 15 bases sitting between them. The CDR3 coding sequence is TGCAGCGCTCTCGGACGGACTCACACTGAAGCTTTCTTT. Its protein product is CSALGRTHTEAFF.

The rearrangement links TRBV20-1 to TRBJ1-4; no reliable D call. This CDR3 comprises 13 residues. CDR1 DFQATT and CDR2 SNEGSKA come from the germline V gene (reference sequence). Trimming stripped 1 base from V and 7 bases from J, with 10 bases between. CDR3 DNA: TGCAGTGCTAGAGCGTCTAATGGTGAAAAACTGTTTTTT. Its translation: CSARASNGEKLFF.

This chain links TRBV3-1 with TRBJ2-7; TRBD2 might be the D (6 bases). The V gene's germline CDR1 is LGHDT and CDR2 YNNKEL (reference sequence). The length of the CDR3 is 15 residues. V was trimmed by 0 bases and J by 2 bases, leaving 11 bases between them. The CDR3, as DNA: TGTGCCAGCAGCCAAGATGCGGGACTGACCTACGAGCAGTACTTC. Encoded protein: CASSQDAGLTYEQYF.

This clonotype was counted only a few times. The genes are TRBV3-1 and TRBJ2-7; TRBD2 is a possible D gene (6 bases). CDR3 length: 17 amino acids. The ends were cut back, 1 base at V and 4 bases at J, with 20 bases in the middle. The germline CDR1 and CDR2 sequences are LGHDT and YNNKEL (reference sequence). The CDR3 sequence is CASSQVGPGVTGYEQYF. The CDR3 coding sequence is TGTGCCAGCAGCCAAGTCGGACCGGGAGTTACTGGTTACGAGCAGTACTTC.

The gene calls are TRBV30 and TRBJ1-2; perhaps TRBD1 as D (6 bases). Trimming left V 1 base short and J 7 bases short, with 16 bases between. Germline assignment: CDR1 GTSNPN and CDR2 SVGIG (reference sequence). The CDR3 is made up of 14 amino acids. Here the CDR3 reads CAWSALGGTSGYTF. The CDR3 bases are TGTGCCTGGAGTGCGTTGGGGGGCACAAGTGGCTACACCTTC.

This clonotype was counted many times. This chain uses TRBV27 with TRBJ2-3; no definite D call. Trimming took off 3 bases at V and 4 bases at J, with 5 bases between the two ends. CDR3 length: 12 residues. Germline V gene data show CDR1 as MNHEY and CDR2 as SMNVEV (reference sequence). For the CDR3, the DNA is TGTGCCAGCAGTTTTAATGCAGATACGCAGTATTTT. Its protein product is CASSFNADTQYF.

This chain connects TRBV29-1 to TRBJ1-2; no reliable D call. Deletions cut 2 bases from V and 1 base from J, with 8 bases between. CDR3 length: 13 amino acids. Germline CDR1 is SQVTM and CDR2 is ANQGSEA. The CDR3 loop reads CSVEPADNYGYTF. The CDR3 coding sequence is TGCAGCGTTGAACCGGCGGATAACTATGGCTACACCTTC.

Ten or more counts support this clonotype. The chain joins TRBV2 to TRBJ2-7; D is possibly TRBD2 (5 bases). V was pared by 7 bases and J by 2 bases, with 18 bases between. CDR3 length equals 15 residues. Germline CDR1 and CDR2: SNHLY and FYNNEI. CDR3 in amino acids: CASIAYPDGTYEQYF. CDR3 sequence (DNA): TGTGCCAGCATCGCGTACCCGGACGGGACCTACGAGCAGTACTTC.

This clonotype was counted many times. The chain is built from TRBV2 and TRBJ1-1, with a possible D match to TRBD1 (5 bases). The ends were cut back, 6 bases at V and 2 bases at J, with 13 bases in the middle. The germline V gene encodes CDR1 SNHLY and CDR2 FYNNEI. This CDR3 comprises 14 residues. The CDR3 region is CASRSTDLNTEAFF. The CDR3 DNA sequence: TGTGCCAGCAGGTCGACAGACCTCAACACTGAAGCTTTCTTT.

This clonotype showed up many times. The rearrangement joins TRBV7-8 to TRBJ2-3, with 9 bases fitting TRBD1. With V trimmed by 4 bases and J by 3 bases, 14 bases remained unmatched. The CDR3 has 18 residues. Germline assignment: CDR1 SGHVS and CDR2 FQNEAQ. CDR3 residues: CASSSRDRDRLGTDTQYF. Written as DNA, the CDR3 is TGTGCCAGCAGCTCCCGGGACAGGGACCGCTTGGGAACAGATACGCAGTATTTT.

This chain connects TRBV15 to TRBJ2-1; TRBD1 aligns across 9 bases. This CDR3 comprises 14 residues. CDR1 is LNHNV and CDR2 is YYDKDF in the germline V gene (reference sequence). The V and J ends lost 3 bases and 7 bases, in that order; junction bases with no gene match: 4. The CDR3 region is CATSRTGGMNEQFF. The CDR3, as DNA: TGTGCCACCAGCAGGACAGGGGGTATGAATGAGCAGTTCTTC.

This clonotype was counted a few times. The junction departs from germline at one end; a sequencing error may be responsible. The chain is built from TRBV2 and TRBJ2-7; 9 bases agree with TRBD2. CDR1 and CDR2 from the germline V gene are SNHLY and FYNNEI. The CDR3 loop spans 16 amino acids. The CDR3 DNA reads TGTGCCAGCAGTGAAGTGGGGCTAGCGGGATCCTACGGGCAGTACTTC. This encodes CASSEVGLAGSYGQYF.